This T cell receptor (beta chain) was recorded in a study of cytomegalovirus exposure and HLA in healthy donors. Notes on the study in general: In a later analysis, compared with equally common non-associated chains, HLA-associated beta chains were more expanded.

Amplification used 60 Vbeta primers and 13 Jbeta primers. Clones were read by immunoSEQ multiplex PCR, and TCRdb kept only the in-frame ones, dropping some. This table has fewer than 350,000 clones, over 85% appearing once. Of note for this clone: Its antigen is currently unknown.

This receptor was obtained from a woman younger than 35 in good health and CMV-seronegative. Specimen: PBMCs.

The CDR3: CASSYGRGGLPYEQYF. The CDR3 coding sequence is TGTGCCAGCAGTTACGGTCGGGGGGGGCTCCCCTACGAGCAGTACTTC. The chain combines TRBV6-6 with TRBJ2-7; 8 nucleotides align to TRBD2. The germline V gene encodes CDR1 MNHNY and CDR2 SVGAGI (reference sequence). This CDR3 is built from 16 residues. V shed 2 bases and J 2 bases; nucleotides not matched to a gene: 8.